This TCR beta chain was observed in a study of CD8 T cells in Susac syndrome. RNA, at about 0.5 to 1 ug, was reverse transcribed with random hexamers. Across 54 Vbeta and 13 Jbeta, immunoSEQ multiplex PCR amplified TCR beta CDR3. In TCRdb, the immunoSEQ multiplex PCR reads were re-called with MiXCR into one record per CDR3 protein. Of 77,000 or so distinct CDR3 sequences in the sample, about 95% were seen once. The CDR3 spans 16 residues. The V gene end was trimmed by 5 bases and the J gene end by 1 base; junction bases not matched to a gene: 5. Germline V gene data show CDR1 as SEHNR and CDR2 as FQNEAQ (reference sequence).

The source of this sequence is a human donor with multiple sclerosis. The chain employs TRBV7-9 and TRBJ2-4; 10 bases match TRBD2. The source material was CD8+ T cells from PBMCs. In DNA, the CDR3 is TGTGCCAGCAGCCGAAGTAGCGGGGGGGCCAAAAACATTCAGTACTTC. Protein: CASSRSSGGAKNIQYF.